The 19 T cell receptor beta chains below all came from one sample that was sequenced in a study of blood T cell repertoires in COVID-19. Libraries were prepared by immunoSEQ multiplex PCR; TCRdb keeps only in-frame clonotypes and omits some of them. Altogether a few hundred thousand clones are present, about 84% being singletons, with the ten largest covering approximately 7.4%. Sequencing was performed on PBMCs or T cells enriched from blood (not recorded which). The receptors shown here come from a middle-aged woman with acute COVID-19.

J is TRBJ2-3 and V is TRBV5-1; D may be TRBD2 (6 bases). Germline CDR1 and CDR2: SGHRS and YFSETQ. V lost 4 bases, J lost 0 bases, and 9 bases lay in between. The CDR3 loop spans 14 amino acids. CDR3 in amino acids: CASSRGTSTDTQYF. The CDR3 DNA reads TGCGCCAGCAGCCGCGGGACTAGCACAGATACGCAGTATTTT.

V usage is TRBV9 and J usage is TRBJ2-7; the match to TRBD2 covers 11 bases. CDR1 and CDR2 (germline): SGDLS, YYNGEE. The CDR3 is 18 amino acids. The V gene end was trimmed by 0 bases and the J gene end by 7 bases; junction bases not matched to a gene: 15. The CDR3, as DNA: TGTGCCAGCAGCGTAGAGCCAGGGACTAGCGGAACTACGCTAGAGCAGTACTTC. Translated, it gives CASSVEPGTSGTTLEQYF.

The chain employs TRBV28 and TRBJ1-2, with TRBD1 as a possible D gene (5 bases). The germline CDR1 and CDR2 sequences are MDHEN and SYDVKM. V dropped 5 bases and J dropped 4 bases, with 14 bases sitting between them. The CDR3 runs 14 residues. Here the CDR3 DNA reads TGTGCCAGCAGTCCTGCCGGAGGGGTCTATGGCTACACCTTC. As protein: CASSPAGGVYGYTF.

The chain combines TRBV5-1 with TRBJ2-3; TRBD1 matches at 10 bases. Germline V gene sequence: CDR1 SGHRS, CDR2 YFSETQ. Trimming took 4 bases from V and 3 from J; bases not matched to a gene: 8. This CDR3 is built from 16 residues. Written as DNA, the CDR3 is TGCGCCAGCAGCCGGGGGAGGACAGGGGGAACAGATACGCAGTATTTT. This sequence encodes CASSRGRTGGTDTQYF.

This sequence joins TRBV19 and TRBJ1-5, with D perhaps matching TRBD1 (5 bases). The CDR3 is 14 amino acids. The germline V and J ends were trimmed by 5 bases and 5 bases, with 13 bases remaining between them. The germline gives CDR1 LNHDA, CDR2 SQIVND (reference sequence). The CDR3 protein is CASSPKWGDQPQHF. CDR3 nucleotide sequence: TGTGCCAGTAGTCCTAAATGGGGGGATCAGCCCCAGCATTTT.

This clone was recorded only once. J is TRBJ1-5 and V is TRBV5-5; TRBD1 aligns across 10 bases. The V gene end was trimmed by 5 bases and the J gene end by 6 bases; junction bases not matched to a gene: 8. Germline assignment: CDR1 SGHKS and CDR2 YYEKEE (reference sequence). The CDR3 sequence is 15 residues long. The CDR3 coding sequence is TGTGCCAGCAGTTGGGGGACAGGGGAAGGTCAGCCCCAGCATTTT. Translation: CASSWGTGEGQPQHF.

The chain joins TRBV6-2 or TRBV6-3 to TRBJ2-3; the match to TRBD2 covers 9 bases. Losses at the gene ends were 0 bases for V and 8 bases for J; bases not matched to a gene: 6. Looked up from germline, CDR1 is MNHEY and CDR2 is SVGEGT. This CDR3 contains 15 residues. The CDR3 DNA reads as TGTGCCAGCAGTTACTCTAGCGGGAGCAGGGGTACGCAGTATTTT. This encodes CASSYSSGSRGTQYF.

V gene TRBV25-1 combines with J gene TRBJ1-1; D is perhaps TRBD1 (6 bases). Germline V CDR1 and CDR2: MGHDK, SYGVNS. This CDR3 region has 16 residues. Trimming removed 0 bases at V and 6 bases at J, with 17 bases between. Written as DNA, the CDR3 is TGTGCCAGCAGTGAATATACGGGGGGGCTGGTGTCTGAAGCTTTCTTT. The encoded protein is CASSEYTGGLVSEAFF.

CDR3: CASSATIIGVGNTEAFF. The CDR3 region has the DNA TGCGCCAGCAGTGCAACAATTATCGGGGTCGGGAACACTGAAGCTTTCTTT. The chain joins TRBV10-1 to TRBJ1-1; D is ambiguous. Germline-derived CDR1 and CDR2 are WNHNN and SYGVQD (reference sequence). The V gene lost 4 bases and the J gene lost 1 base, with 19 bases spanning the gap. The CDR3 spans 17 residues.

V usage is TRBV3-1 (or the pseudogene TRBV3-2) and J usage is TRBJ1-2, with 7 bases fitting TRBD1. This CDR3 is 14 amino acids long. Germline loops: CDR1 LGHDT, CDR2 YNNKEL (reference sequence). Trimming cost V 8 bases and J 9 bases; bases outside gene matches: 15. CDR3 amino acids: CASARDRTGYRYTF. The CDR3 DNA reads TGTGCCAGCGCCCGGGATCGGACAGGATATCGCTACACCTTC.

This clone occurred once. The V call is TRBV19, the J call TRBJ1-5, with 9 bases fitting TRBD1. The CDR3 extends over 13 amino acids. CDR1 is LNHDA, CDR2 SQIVND, per germline (reference sequence). Germline trimming cut 6 bases from V and 8 bases from J; bases unmatched to any gene: 5. The CDR3 reads CASSTGGMEPQHF. DNA of the CDR3: TGTGCCAGTAGCACAGGGGGCATGGAGCCCCAGCATTTT. The variable domain in full, completed from reference TRBV19 and TRBJ1-5, reads DGGITQSPKYLFRKEGQNVTLSCEQNLNHDAMYWYRQDPGQGLRLIYYSQIVNDFQKGDIAEGYSVSREKKESFPLTVTSAQKNPTAFYLCASSTGGMEPQHFGDGTRLSIL.

As concerns this clone: Other DNA sequences in the sample encode the same CDR3. The gene calls are TRBV28 and TRBJ1-5; D may be TRBD1 (5 bases). V was pared by 2 bases and J by 2 bases, with 7 bases between. From germline, CDR1 is MDHEN and CDR2 SYDVKM. This CDR3 has 14 residues. In nucleotides, the CDR3 is TGTGCCAGCAGTTTAACGGGGGGCAATCAGCCCCAGCATTTT. Amino acid sequence: CASSLTGGNQPQHF. Drawing the rest from reference TRBV28 and TRBJ1-5, the complete variable domain is DVKVTQSSRYLVKRTGEKVFLECVQDMDHENMFWYRQDPGLGLRLIYFSYDVKMKEKGDIPEGYSVSREKKERFSLILESASTNQTSMYLCASSLTGGNQPQHFGDGTRLSIL.

The rearrangement uses TRBV6-2 or TRBV6-3 and TRBJ2-3; 7 bases map to TRBD2. V lost 0 bases, J lost 0 bases, and 3 bases stayed unmatched. This CDR3 contains 16 residues. Germline V gene lookup returns CDR1 MNHEY and CDR2 SVGEGT. CDR3 loop: CASSYSSGTSTDTQYF. The CDR3, as DNA: TGTGCCAGCAGTTACTCCAGCGGGACTAGCACAGATACGCAGTATTTT.

The V and J genes are TRBV28 and TRBJ2-1; 13 bases align to TRBD2. V gave up 4 bases and J gave up 12 bases; unmatched junction bases: 9. The CDR3 totals 15 residues. CDR1 and CDR2 from the germline V gene are MDHEN and SYDVKM. In DNA form, the CDR3 reads TGTGCCAGCAGTTCCGGACTAGCGGGAGTATCCAGGCAGTTCTTC. This encodes CASSSGLAGVSRQFF.

This clone has a handful of counts. J is TRBJ1-5 and V is TRBV7-8; the match to TRBD1 covers 10 bases. This CDR3 has 16 amino acids. Trimming took 0 bases from V and 4 from J; bases not matched to a gene: 3. Germline CDR1 is SGHVS and CDR2 is FQNEAQ. The CDR3 DNA reads as TGTGCCAGCAGCTTAGCGGACAGGGGGTTTAATCAGCCCCAGCATTTT. Protein product: CASSLADRGFNQPQHF. The full variable domain, with the rest looked up from reference TRBV7-8 and TRBJ1-5, is GAGVSQSPRYKVAKRGQDVALRCDPISGHVSLFWYQQALGQGPEFLTYFQNEAQLDKSGLPSDRFFAERPEGSVSTLKIQRTQQEDSAVYLCASSLADRGFNQPQHFGDGTRLSIL.

V usage is TRBV28 and J usage is TRBJ2-7; TRBD2 is a possible D gene (6 bases). Germline CDR1 is MDHEN and CDR2 is SYDVKM. The V end lost 1 base, the J end lost 0 bases, and 10 bases lay between the germline ends. The CDR3 totals 15 residues. The CDR3 protein is CASSLYAGTSYEQYF. CDR3 coding DNA: TGTGCCAGCAGTTTATACGCGGGGACCTCCTACGAGCAGTACTTC.

The J gene is TRBJ2-1, the V gene TRBV2, with 8 positions matching TRBD2. CDR1 is SNHLY, CDR2 FYNNEI, per germline. V lost 9 bases and J lost 1; bases outside the gene matches: 8. This CDR3 is 15 amino acids long. The CDR3 is CASISQRGSYNEQFF. As DNA, the CDR3 is TGTGCCAGTATTTCCCAGCGGGGGTCCTACAATGAGCAGTTCTTC.

In DNA form, the CDR3 reads TGTGCCAGCTCTACGAGGAGCTATGGCTACACCTTC. This sequence encodes CASSTRSYGYTF. The chain couples TRBV6-5 to TRBJ1-2; D is unresolved. The CDR3 runs to 12 residues. V was cut by 8 bases and J by 4 bases, with 11 bases left in between. The germline gives CDR1 MNHEY, CDR2 SVGAGI.

The V and J genes are TRBV7-8 and TRBJ2-7; D remains ambiguous. In germline, CDR1 is SGHVS, CDR2 FQNEAQ. The CDR3 covers 12 residues. Trimming removed 4 bases at V and 5 bases at J, with 9 bases between. CDR3 in amino acids: CASSSPTNEQYF. CDR3 in DNA: TGTGCCAGCAGCTCCCCCACTAACGAGCAGTACTTC.